The clone carrying this T cell receptor beta chain was seen a handful of times. No antigen is known for it. The data stem from a study of T cells in Graves' hyperthyroidism and ophthalmopathy. The study's findings and limits: By a 13 V-J model, ophthalmopathy was set apart from stable hyperthyroidism. Most expanded thyroid clonotypes above 0.001 recurred in blood. The model predicted ophthalmopathy a median roughly six months before onset.

Between the trimmed V and J ends, which lost 3 bases and 5 bases, there was a span of 16 bases. This CDR3 has 15 amino acids. Germline V gene sequence: CDR1 MNHEY, CDR2 SMNVEV (reference sequence). Diagnoses were established using clinical symptoms, serum thyroxine and TRAb, thyroid ultrasound and orbital computed tomography. There were TCR beta CDR3 regions amplified from RNA transcripts. TCR CDR3 regions were first amplified by RT-PCR with HTBI primers. TCRdb passed the multiplex PCR reads through MiXCR, listing each CDR3 protein once. The sample has around 690,000 distinct CDR3 sequences; about a fifth are singletons.

Sample: blood. This sequence originates from a young man with Graves' ophthalmopathy. The V call is TRBV27, the J call TRBJ1-1, with D perhaps matching TRBD1 (5 bases). The DNA for the CDR3 is TGTGCCAGCAGTTTGGGGTCAGACAGAAGTACTGAAGCTTTCTTT. Its protein product is CASSLGSDRSTEAFF.